This TCR beta chain comes out of a study of Graves' ophthalmopathy and Graves' hyperthyroidism. Study-level results: Blood repertoires reportedly contained most expanded thyroid clonotypes above 0.001 frequency.

Comment on this clonotype: Its specificity is unknown.

RNA transcripts were the template, and TCR beta CDR3 regions were amplified from them. First-round RT-PCR used HTBI primers; second-round multiplex PCR followed. TCRdb passed the multiplex PCR reads through MiXCR, listing each CDR3 protein once. The profile shows about 420,000 distinct CDR3 sequences, 21% of them singletons. Hyperthyroidism counted as stable given no ophthalmopathy within 18 months of follow-up. Clinical symptoms and serum thyroxine were used for diagnosis; TRAb, thyroid ultrasound and orbital computed tomography were also relied on. What was sequenced was peripheral blood. The sequence was collected from a young woman with stable Graves' hyperthyroidism.

The CDR3 sequence is CAISTSGSWTGELFF. The CDR3 DNA is TGTGCCATCAGTACTAGCGGGAGTTGGACCGGGGAGCTGTTTTTT. This sequence joins TRBV10-3 and TRBJ2-2; 11 bases are shared with TRBD2. Trimming cost V 5 bases and J 5 bases; bases outside gene matches: 4. CDR3 size: 15 residues. Germline values: CDR1 ENHRY, CDR2 SYGVKD.